The clone carrying this TCR beta chain was recorded many times. Its antigen is undetermined. Using quantitative 5'-RACE with molecular barcodes, the authors made TCR beta libraries. TCRdb itself ran the 5' RACE reads through MiXCR, one entry per CDR3 protein. The table records around 100,000 distinct CDR3 sequences, 24% of them present only once. These data are taken from a study of CD8 T cells in ankylosing spondylitis. Findings of the study overall: Significantly higher representation of disease-linked clones was reported for matched ankylosing spondylitis synovial fluid. Some of the motif variants had earlier been found in reactive arthritis patients' fluid and blood.

CDR1 and CDR2 (germline): SGHRS, YFSETQ. This CDR3 spans 14 amino acids. The ends were cut back, 0 bases at V and 0 bases at J, with 7 bases in the middle. The receptor was isolated from a male donor with ankylosing spondylitis. The sequencing sample was made of synovial fluid, either unsorted or a sorted T cell fraction (not recorded which). The chain couples TRBV5-1 to TRBJ2-7; no clear D. This chain's CDR3 is CASSLAVSSYEQYF. In DNA form, the CDR3 reads TGCGCCAGCAGCTTGGCAGTCAGCTCCTACGAGCAGTACTTC.